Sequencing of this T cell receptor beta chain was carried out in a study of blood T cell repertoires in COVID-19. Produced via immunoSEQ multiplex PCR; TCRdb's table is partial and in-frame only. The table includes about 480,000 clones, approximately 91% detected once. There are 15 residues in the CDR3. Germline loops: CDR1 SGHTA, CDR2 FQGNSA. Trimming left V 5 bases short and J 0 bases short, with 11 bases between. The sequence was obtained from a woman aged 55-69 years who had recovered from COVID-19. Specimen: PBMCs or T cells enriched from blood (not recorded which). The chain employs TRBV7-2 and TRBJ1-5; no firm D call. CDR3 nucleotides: TGTGCCAGCAGCCCTTACAGTAATAGCAATCAGCCCCAGCATTTT. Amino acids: CASSPYSNSNQPQHF.